This TCR beta chain was documented in a study of blood T cell repertoires in COVID-19. Profiled with immunoSEQ multiplex PCR; TCRdb holds only in-frame clones, not every one. The repertoire holds around 280,000 clones, with about 90% as singletons. Trimming left V 1 base short and J 8 bases short, with 15 bases between. Germline V CDR1 and CDR2: LNHDA, SQIVND (reference sequence). The CDR3 extends over 15 amino acids. This clone has just one count. The receptor's source is a woman aged 25 to 39 who had recovered from COVID-19. The rearrangement joins TRBV19 to TRBJ2-1; the D gene is possibly TRBD1 (5 bases). The sample comprised peripheral blood. The CDR3 DNA reads as TGTGCCAGTAGTATAGGGGCAGGGTCCGTAGATGAGCAGTTCTTC. Translated: CASSIGAGSVDEQFF.